This passage covers 22 T cell receptor beta chains from one sample sequenced in a study of regulatory T cells in long-lasting Graves disease (dated by TCRdb to the early 2020s). Library method: multiplex PCR. Sequencer: Illumina HiSeq 4000. To build TCR beta libraries, CDR3 regions were amplified by Arm-PCR using iRepertoire HTBI primers. The public reads were run again by TCRdb, first through fastp at Q25 and then through MiXCR, and only productive beta chains were kept. Entries that share a CDR3 protein sequence are merged under the most common genes and DNA. The sample contains about 500,000 distinct CDR3 sequences, around 13% of them found a single time. The ten largest clones capture over 7% of the sample. The time point label of this sample denotes: newly diagnosed GD, antithyroid drugs for less than 3 months. RNA was extracted from PBMCs in TRIzol for both TCR sequencing and RNA sequencing.

These sequences were also reported in another study, on T cells in Graves' hyperthyroidism and ophthalmopathy.

This material consisted of peripheral blood mononuclear cells (PBMCs), taken at new diagnosis, from a patient treated with antithyroid drugs. Receptors were obtained from a woman in her twenties or thirties with Graves disease. Donor details come from another sample of the same person, matched by shared clones.

Of note for this clonotype: Being one base from a much bigger clone, this may be a read error. The rearrangement links TRBV27 to TRBJ1-4, with D unclear. CDR1 and CDR2 (germline): MNHEY, SMNVEV (reference sequence). This CDR3 has 17 residues. The CDR3 protein is CAGSASSFGMPNEKLFF. For the CDR3, the DNA is TGTGCCGGCAGTGCGAGCTCGTTTGGGATGCCTAATGAAAAACTGTTTTTT.

This chain uses TRBV11-2 with TRBJ1-2; TRBD1 matches 7 bases. CDR1 is SGHAT and CDR2 is FQNNGV in the germline V gene. The CDR3 length is 17 residues. J was trimmed by 4 bases and V by 1 base; bases with no gene match: 12. The CDR3 spells CASSLGLRDRTSYGYTF. Written as DNA, the CDR3 is TGTGCCAGCAGCTTAGGTCTTAGGGACAGAACCTCCTATGGCTACACCTTC. Full variable domain (missing parts from reference TRBV11-2 and TRBJ1-2): EAGVAQSPRYKIIEKRQSVAFWCNPISGHATLYWYQQILGQGPKLLIQFQNNGVVDDSQLPKDRFSAERLKGVDSTLKIQPAKLEDSAVYLCASSLGLRDRTSYGYTFGSGTRLTVV.

Many counts were recorded for this clonotype. The chain recombines TRBV11-3 with TRBJ2-1, with D hard to call. The CDR3 runs 12 residues. CDR1 is SGHNT and CDR2 is YENEEA in the germline V gene. Trimming left V 4 bases short and J 7 bases short, with 8 bases between. CDR3 loop: CASSSVRNEQFF. In nucleotides, the CDR3 is TGTGCCAGCAGCTCCGTGAGGAATGAGCAGTTCTTC. The entire variable domain, with the rest obtained from reference TRBV11-3 and TRBJ2-1, is as follows: EAGVVQSPRYKIIEKKQPVAFWCNPISGHNTLYWYLQNLGQGPELLIRYENEEAVDDSQLPKDRFSAERLKGVDSTLKIQPAELGDSAVYLCASSSVRNEQFFGPGTRLTVL.

This clonotype came up many times. The rearrangement joins TRBV20-1 to TRBJ2-3; D is uncertain. Germline V gives CDR1 DFQATT, CDR2 SNEGSKA (reference sequence). Trimming stripped 4 bases from V and 2 bases from J, with 7 bases between. This CDR3 is built from 12 residues. CDR3 sequence reads: CSATPNTDTQYF. Here the CDR3 DNA reads TGCAGTGCTACCCCCAACACAGATACGCAGTATTTT.

This clonotype was counted ten times or more. The chain employs TRBV3-1 and TRBJ2-7; D tentatively fits TRBD1 or TRBD2 (6 bases each). The CDR3 extends over 14 amino acids. Germline loops: CDR1 LGHDT, CDR2 YNNKEL (reference sequence). Trimming removed 4 bases at V and 2 bases at J, with 12 bases between. The CDR3 loop is CASSPYGGTYEQYF. DNA of the CDR3: TGTGCCAGCAGCCCTTACGGGGGCACCTACGAGCAGTACTTC.

This clonotype was detected ten times or more. The gene calls are TRBV30 and TRBJ2-3; 8 bases are shared with TRBD2. This CDR3 region has 13 residues. Germline-derived CDR1 and CDR2 are GTSNPN and SVGIG (reference sequence). After removal of 4 bases from V and 0 bases from J, the junction contained 0 bases not matched to a gene. The chain's CDR3 is CAWTSGSTDTQYF. In nucleotides, the CDR3 is TGTGCCTGGACTAGCGGGAGCACAGATACGCAGTATTTT.

This clonotype came up many times. V is TRBV2 and J is TRBJ2-1; 9 bases agree with TRBD2. This CDR3 spans 15 amino acids. Per germline, CDR1 SNHLY and CDR2 FYNNEI. V was clipped by 8 bases and J by 9 bases; unmatched bases: 14. The CDR3 DNA sequence: TGTGCCAGCCAATTACACGCGGGAGGGCCAGTTGAGCAGTTCTTC. Translated, it gives CASQLHAGGPVEQFF.

This clonotype occurred a few times. In this CDR3 the conserved last residue, phenylalanine or tryptophan, is missing, so a read error is likely. The V gene is TRBV10-3, the J gene TRBJ2-1; 9 positions agree with TRBD1. Looked up from germline, CDR1 is ENHRY and CDR2 is SYGVKD. Losses at the gene ends were 3 bases for V and 8 bases for J; bases not matched to a gene: 11. This CDR3 region has 16 residues. In nucleotides, the CDR3 is TGTGCCATCAGTGATGAATCCGGGACAGGGATCCATGAGCAGTTCCTC. Its translation: CAISDESGTGIHEQFL.

This clonotype was picked up many times. V is TRBV15 and J is TRBJ2-7; D is ambiguous. The CDR3 sequence is 16 residues long. Germline-derived CDR1 and CDR2 are LNHNV and YYDKDF (reference sequence). V was pared by 0 bases and J by 0 bases, with 12 bases between. CDR3 in DNA: TGTGCCACCAGCAGAGAAGATCCCACTTTCTCCTACGAGCAGTACTTC. It encodes CATSREDPTFSYEQYF.

This clonotype was counted at least ten times. The chain recombines TRBV19 with TRBJ2-1, with TRBD2 matching over 15 bases. Trimming cost V 5 bases and J 5 bases; bases outside gene matches: 7. The CDR3 totals 17 residues. CDR1 and CDR2 from the germline V gene are LNHDA and SQIVND (reference sequence). CDR3 DNA sequence: TGTGCCAGTAGTCTCCGGACTAGCGGGAGGGCCCACAATGAGCAGTTCTTC. Protein: CASSLRTSGRAHNEQFF.

This clonotype was seen a handful of times. The chain joins TRBV7-9 to TRBJ2-7; 7 bases are a match to TRBD1. J lost 3 bases, V lost 4 bases, and 12 bases had no gene match. The CDR3 is 16 amino acids. Per germline, CDR1 SEHNR and CDR2 FQNEAQ (reference sequence). DNA of the CDR3: TGTGCCAGCAGCTCCGACAGGGTCGTGGCCCTCTACGAGCAGTACTTC. Protein: CASSSDRVVALYEQYF.

This clonotype was counted only a few times. The chain couples TRBV2 to TRBJ2-2; 8 nucleotides match TRBD2. Germline assignment: CDR1 SNHLY and CDR2 FYNNEI. The CDR3 has 14 residues. J lost 4 bases, V lost 7 bases, and 5 bases had no gene match. The CDR3 coding sequence is TGTGCCAGCACCGGACTAGCAGGCACCGGGGAGCTGTTTTTT. This translates into CASTGLAGTGELFF.

This clonotype was seen repeatedly, ten times or more. V gene TRBV5-1 combines with J gene TRBJ2-6, with a weak D call TRBD1 (5 bases). V dropped 1 base and J dropped 4 bases, with 9 bases sitting between them. This CDR3 comprises 15 residues. Germline CDR1 and CDR2: SGHRS and YFSETQ. CDR3 nucleotides: TGCGCCAGCAGCTTGACAGGTTCGGGGGCCAACGTCCTGACTTTC. Translation: CASSLTGSGANVLTF.

This clonotype was counted ten times or more. The chain links TRBV28 to TRBJ1-2; D possibly corresponds to TRBD1 (5 bases). Germline lookup yields CDR1 MDHEN and CDR2 SYDVKM. The CDR3 is made up of 13 amino acids. Trimming left V 8 bases short and J 4 bases short, with 14 bases between. This CDR3 reads CASYTGGGYGYTF. For the CDR3, the DNA is TGTGCCAGCTATACCGGGGGGGGCTATGGCTACACCTTC.

This clonotype has ten or more counts. J is TRBJ1-1 and V is TRBV28; D might be TRBD1 (5 bases). The CDR3 length is 12 residues. Trimming removed 8 bases at V and 6 bases at J, with 13 bases between. Germline assignment: CDR1 MDHEN and CDR2 SYDVKM. The CDR3 DNA is TGTGCCAGCGAGCCGGCAGGGTCTGAAGCTTTCTTT. Its protein is CASEPAGSEAFF.

With regard to this clonotype: Because the CDR3 is missing its conserved closing phenylalanine or tryptophan, this is likely a read error. The chain carries TRBV2 and TRBJ1-6; D might be TRBD1 (6 bases). Germline CDR1 SNHLY, CDR2 FYNNEI. Trimming removed 5 bases from V and 10 bases from J, with 21 bases in between. This CDR3 comprises 16 residues. In DNA, the CDR3 is TGTGCCAGCAGTACCCGCCCCGGGGGCGCGTACTCACCCCTCCACCTT. It yields the protein CASSTRPGGAYSPLHL.

This chain joins TRBV9 and TRBJ2-2; TRBD1 might be the D (6 bases). CDR1 SGDLS and CDR2 YYNGEE come from the germline V gene. This CDR3 has 14 residues. Trimming pared 4 bases from V and 6 bases from J, leaving 13 bases between. For the CDR3, the DNA is TGTGCCAGCAGCACCAGGACAGTTTCCGGGGAGCTGTTTTTT. Its protein product is CASSTRTVSGELFF.

Concerning this clonotype itself: A far larger clone is one nucleotide away, so this likely arose from a read error. The chain recombines TRBV11-1 with TRBJ2-5; TRBD2 matches 11 bases. Germline V gene sequence: CDR1 SGHAT, CDR2 FQDESV (reference sequence). This CDR3 contains 17 residues. Written as DNA, the CDR3 is TGTGCCAGCAGCTCAACCTTAGCGGGAGGGCCGATGGAGACCCGGTACTTC. Encoded protein: CASSSTLAGGPMETRYF. The full variable domain, with the rest looked up from reference TRBV11-1 and TRBJ2-5, is EAEVAQSPRYKITEKSQAVAFWCDPISGHATLYWYRQILGQGPELLVQFQDESVVDDSQLPKDRFSAERLKGVDSTLKIQPAELGDSAMYLCASSSTLAGGPMETRYFGPGTRLLVL.

This clonotype was counted ten times or more. V is TRBV2 and J is TRBJ2-7; TRBD1 matches at 7 bases. Germline values: CDR1 SNHLY, CDR2 FYNNEI. The CDR3 covers 15 residues. The trim removed 9 bases at V and 0 bases at J, leaving 11 bases unmatched. The CDR3 DNA follows: TGTGCCAGTAAAATACAGGGGACCTCCTCCTACGAGCAGTACTTC. As protein: CASKIQGTSSYEQYF.

With regard to this clonotype: A far larger clone differs by one base, so this is likely a read error. The J gene is TRBJ2-4, the V gene TRBV7-9, with 8 bases fitting TRBD1. J was trimmed by 13 bases and V by 5 bases; bases with no gene match: 13. This CDR3 is 14 amino acids long. The germline V gene has CDR1 SEHNR and CDR2 FQNEAQ (reference sequence). CDR3 in amino acids: CASSPGQGSDEQYF. CDR3 DNA: TGTGCCAGCAGCCCAGGACAGGGATCTGATGAGCAGTACTTC.

In the case of this clonotype: With a much larger clone just one base away, this may be a read error. This chain uses TRBV6-1 with TRBJ1-1, with D possibly TRBD1 on 5 matching bases. Germline values: CDR1 MNHNS, CDR2 SASEGT. This CDR3 has 16 amino acids. CDR3 coding DNA: TGTGTCAGCAGTGAAGCCCGAGTTAGGGGAACGTCTGAAGCTTTCTTT. This gives the protein CVSSEARVRGTSEAFF.

There are many counts of this clonotype. The chain is built from TRBV19 and TRBJ2-2; the D gene is possibly TRBD1 (6 bases). Germline V gene data show CDR1 as LNHDA and CDR2 as SQIVND (reference sequence). CDR3 length equals 15 residues. V was clipped by 5 bases and J by 1 base, with 11 bases between them. The CDR3 nucleotides read TGTGCCAGTAGTTTTCTGACAGGGAACACCGGGGAGCTGTTTTTT. Residues: CASSFLTGNTGELFF.